The sequence of this T cell receptor (beta chain) was determined in a study of T-cell memory formation after mild COVID-19. Whole-study results and caveats: Pre-infection memory harbored some responding clones, suggesting cross-reactive memory joined.

The authors produced TCR alpha and TCR beta cDNA libraries with sample barcodes and UMIs by 5'RACE using constant-segment primers. TCRdb re-called the 5' RACE reads through MiXCR, storing one row per CDR3 protein. This sample has about 360,000 distinct CDR3 sequences, with roughly 14% found just once. This clonotype was observed at least ten times. Its antigen is currently unknown. Sequenced input: PBMCs or a T cell subset sorted from them (not recorded which). The receptor comes from a man younger than 30 who had mild COVID-19 (a few samples of this study predate the infection). Cell type and time point are not known.

CDR3 amino acids: CASSTGRGQGEQYF. The CDR3, as DNA: TGTGCCAGCAGTACGGGGCGGGGGCAAGGGGAGCAGTACTTC. The chain is built from TRBV6-5 and TRBJ2-7; tentative D call: TRBD2 (7 bases). CDR3 length: 14 residues. Germline CDR1 and CDR2: MNHEY and SVGAGI. V was pared by 5 bases and J by 7 bases, with 18 bases between.